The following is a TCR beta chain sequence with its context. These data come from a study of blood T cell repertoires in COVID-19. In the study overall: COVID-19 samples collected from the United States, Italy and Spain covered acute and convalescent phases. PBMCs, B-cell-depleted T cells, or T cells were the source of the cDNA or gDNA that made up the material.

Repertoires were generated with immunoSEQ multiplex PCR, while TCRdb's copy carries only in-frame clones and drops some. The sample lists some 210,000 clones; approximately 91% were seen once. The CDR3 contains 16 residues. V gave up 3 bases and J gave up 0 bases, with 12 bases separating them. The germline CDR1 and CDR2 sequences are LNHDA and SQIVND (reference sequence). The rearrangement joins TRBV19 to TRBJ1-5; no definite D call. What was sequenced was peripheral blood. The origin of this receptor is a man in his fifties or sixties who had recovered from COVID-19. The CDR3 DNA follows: TGTGCCAGTAGTATGATGGCGGGATATAGCAATCAGCCCCAGCATTTT. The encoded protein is CASSMMAGYSNQPQHF.